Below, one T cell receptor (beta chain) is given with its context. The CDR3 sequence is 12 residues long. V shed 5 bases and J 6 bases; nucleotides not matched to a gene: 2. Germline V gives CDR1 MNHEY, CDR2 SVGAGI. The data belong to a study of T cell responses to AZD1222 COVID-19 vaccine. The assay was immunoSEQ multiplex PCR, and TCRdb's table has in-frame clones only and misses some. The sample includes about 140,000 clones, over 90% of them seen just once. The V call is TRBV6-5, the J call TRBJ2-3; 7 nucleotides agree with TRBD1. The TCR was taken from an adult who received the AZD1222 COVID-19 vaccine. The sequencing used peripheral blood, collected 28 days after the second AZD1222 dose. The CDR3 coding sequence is TGTGCCAGCAGTAGGGGGCCGGATACGCAGTATTTT. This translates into CASSRGPDTQYF.